These 24 T cell receptor beta chains were sequenced from one sample in a study of blood T cell repertoires in COVID-19 (TCRdb year 2020). Libraries came from the immunoSEQ multiplex PCR assay. TCRdb took this table from immuneACCESS and kept in-frame rearrangements with V and J called. Such tables lack part of the clones; where checked against another copy, unresolved V genes explain under half of the gap, and the rest is unexplained. Across this sample there are approximately 80,000 clones, with roughly 88% seen only once. 6% to 7.5% of the sample is taken by the ten largest. Sequencing input: peripheral blood. These receptors all come from a woman at least 80 years old with acute or convalescent COVID-19.

This CDR3 reads CASSTGQGAGQPQHF. CDR3 nucleotide sequence: TGTGCCAGTAGTACGGGACAGGGGGCAGGGCAGCCCCAGCATTTT. V and J are TRBV19 and TRBJ1-5; 12 nucleotides align to TRBD1. This CDR3 has 15 residues. CDR1 and CDR2 from the germline V gene are LNHDA and SQIVND (reference sequence). V lost 4 bases and J lost 7; bases outside the gene matches: 5.

This clone turned up a few times. The V call is TRBV2, the J call TRBJ1-5; 7 nucleotides align to TRBD1. With V trimmed by 6 bases and J by 5 bases, 7 bases remained unmatched. The CDR3 is 14 residues long. Per the germline V gene, CDR1 is SNHLY and CDR2 is FYNNEI. The CDR3 loop reads CASSSRQGHQPQHF. DNA of the CDR3: TGTGCCAGCAGCTCCAGACAGGGCCATCAGCCCCAGCATTTT.

The genes are TRBV25-1 and TRBJ2-2, with 7 nucleotides matching TRBD2. The CDR3 spans 16 residues. Germline V gene data show CDR1 as MGHDK and CDR2 as SYGVNS. V was pared by 6 bases and J by 5 bases, with 12 bases of the junction left unmatched. The CDR3 region is CASRGGGRTGTGELFF. DNA for the CDR3: TGTGCCAGCAGGGGGGGAGGGCGGACGGGAACCGGGGAGCTGTTTTTT.

The rearrangement uses TRBV19 and TRBJ2-1; 8 bases are shared with TRBD2. There are 19 residues in the CDR3. V dropped 2 bases and J dropped 7; count of bases not matched to a gene: 19. CDR1 is LNHDA and CDR2 is SQIVND in the germline V gene (reference sequence). This chain's CDR3 is CASSISPEGGGRMMNEQFF. CDR3 DNA: TGTGCCAGTAGTATATCCCCTGAGGGAGGCGGGAGGATGATGAATGAGCAGTTCTTC.

J is TRBJ2-3 and V is TRBV25-1; unclear D gene. CDR3 size: 11 residues. Per germline, CDR1 MGHDK and CDR2 SYGVNS. V lost 7 bases and J 7 bases, leaving 9 bases between the germline ends. The CDR3: CASNMYYTQYF. The CDR3, as DNA: TGTGCCAGCAATATGTACTATACGCAGTATTTT.

The V gene is TRBV27, the J gene TRBJ2-2; 7 bases are shared with TRBD1. Germline V gene data show CDR1 as MNHEY and CDR2 as SMNVEV (reference sequence). This CDR3 is 14 amino acids long. J was trimmed by 3 bases and V by 10 bases; bases with no gene match: 8. This chain's CDR3 is CAIRETGHTGELFF. As DNA, the CDR3 is TGTGCCATCAGGGAGACAGGGCACACCGGGGAGCTGTTTTTT.

The chain recombines TRBV5-1 with TRBJ2-2, with D possibly matching TRBD1 (6 bases). Trimming shortened V by 3 bases and J by 8 bases, and 14 bases separated the two germline ends. The CDR3 runs 14 residues. CDR1 SGHRS and CDR2 YFSETQ come from the germline V gene. The CDR3 sequence: CASSSDRPAGELFF. CDR3 coding DNA: TGCGCCAGCAGCTCCGACAGGCCGGCGGGGGAGCTGTTTTTT.

The chain links TRBV29-1 to TRBJ1-5; a possible D gene is TRBD1 (5 bases). V lost 4 bases and J 5 bases, leaving 15 bases between the germline ends. The CDR3 extends over 14 amino acids. Per germline, CDR1 SQVTM and CDR2 ANQGSEA. Here the CDR3 DNA reads TGCAGCGTTGTGGACACCAATGCGCATCAGCCCCAGCATTTT. Its protein is CSVVDTNAHQPQHF.

This rearrangement joins TRBV9 to TRBJ1-4, with 7 bases aligning to TRBD1. V was pared by 5 bases and J by 5 bases, with 12 bases of the junction left unmatched. CDR1 SGDLS and CDR2 YYNGEE come from the germline V gene. The CDR3 loop spans 16 amino acids. In DNA form, the CDR3 reads TGTGCCAGCAGTGACACGGAAAGGGGGCAGAATGAAAAACTGTTTTTT. Protein sequence: CASSDTERGQNEKLFF.

J is TRBJ2-5 and V is TRBV11-2, with 7 bases that match TRBD1. The CDR3 has 13 amino acids. Per the germline V gene, CDR1 is SGHAT and CDR2 is FQNNGV. The V and J ends lost 5 bases and 4 bases, in that order; junction bases with no gene match: 4. The CDR3 is CASSRGQVETQYF. CDR3 sequence (DNA): TGTGCCAGCAGCCGAGGACAGGTAGAGACCCAGTACTTC.

This clone was seen just once. The rearrangement joins TRBV7-8 to TRBJ2-3, with TRBD2 matching 12 bases. Germline V gene data show CDR1 as SGHVS and CDR2 as FQNEAQ. The V segment lost 2 bases and the J segment 3 bases; nucleotides outside the gene matches: 9. The CDR3 has 18 residues. CDR3 in amino acids: CASSLRLAGEAGTDTQYF. DNA of the CDR3: TGTGCCAGCAGCTTACGACTAGCGGGAGAGGCAGGGACAGATACGCAGTATTTT.

V gene TRBV6-5 combines with J gene TRBJ2-7; 12 bases are shared with TRBD1. The germline gives CDR1 MNHEY, CDR2 SVGAGI. The V segment lost 6 bases and the J segment 6 bases; nucleotides outside the gene matches: 6. This CDR3 has 14 residues. The CDR3 nucleotides read TGTGCCAGCAGGGAGGGGACAGGGGGCGGCGAGCAGTACTTC. Translation: CASREGTGGGEQYF.

The chain combines TRBV29-1 with TRBJ2-1; 10 bases line up with TRBD2. The CDR3 has 14 amino acids. Germline-derived CDR1 and CDR2 are SQVTM and ANQGSEA. V trimming: 5 bases; J trimming: 5 bases; junction bases outside the gene matches: 6. In DNA form, the CDR3 reads TGCAGCGTTTGGTTAGCGGGAGGACACAATGAGCAGTTCTTC. Protein sequence: CSVWLAGGHNEQFF.

This chain uses TRBV7-9 with TRBJ2-7; 7 bases line up with TRBD1. V shed 0 bases and J 5 bases; nucleotides not matched to a gene: 7. Germline CDR1 reads SEHNR; CDR2 reads FQNEAQ (reference sequence). The CDR3 spans 15 residues. The CDR3 DNA sequence: TGTGCCAGCAGCTTAGCTGACAGGGTCCCCCACGAGCAGTACTTC. This encodes CASSLADRVPHEQYF. Based on the CDR3 plus reference TRBV7-9 and TRBJ2-7, the full variable domain is DTGVSQNPRHKITKRGQNVTFRCDPISEHNRLYWYRQTLGQGPEFLTYFQNEAQLEKSRLLSDRFSAERPKGSFSTLEIQRTEQGDSAMYLCASSLADRVPHEQYFGPGTRLTVT.

The rearrangement links TRBV5-8 to TRBJ1-6; D is undetermined. CDR3 size: 17 residues. V was shortened by 6 bases and J by 3 bases, with 19 bases between the two germline ends. CDR1 SGHTS and CDR2 YDEGEE come from the germline V gene. The CDR3 DNA reads TGTGCCAGCACCCCGCGGTCGGGTTACGACTATAATTCACCCCTCCACTTT. Protein product: CASTPRSGYDYNSPLHF.

The rearrangement links TRBV20-1 to TRBJ2-3, with 7 nucleotides matching TRBD2. Per germline, CDR1 DFQATT and CDR2 SNEGSKA (reference sequence). This CDR3 spans 14 amino acids. With V trimmed by 3 bases and J by 4 bases, 7 bases remained unmatched. CDR3 bases: TGCAGTGCTAGTAGCCTGGGGAGGGCAGATACGCAGTATTTT. It is translated as CSASSLGRADTQYF.

The V gene is TRBV12-3 or TRBV12-4, the J gene TRBJ2-1; D remains ambiguous. The CDR3 is 11 residues long. V was clipped by 10 bases and J by 9 bases, with 13 bases between them. Here the CDR3 DNA reads TGTGCCACCCTCATCGAGGCTGAGCAGTTCTTC. Translation gives CATLIEAEQFF.

The rearrangement links TRBV6-1 to TRBJ1-4, with D uncertain. The CDR3 runs 14 residues. CDR1 is MNHNS and CDR2 is SASEGT in the germline V gene. V was trimmed by 3 bases and J by 3 bases, leaving 8 bases between them. The CDR3 reads CASSESTANEKLFF. The CDR3 DNA is TGTGCCAGCAGTGAGAGTACAGCTAATGAAAAACTGTTTTTT.

This chain uses TRBV10-3 with TRBJ1-1; TRBD1 might be the D (5 bases). The CDR3 is 13 amino acids. CDR1 and CDR2 from the germline V gene are ENHRY and SYGVKD. V lost 2 bases to trimming and J lost 5 bases, with 9 bases between them. The CDR3 region has the DNA TGTGCCATCAGTGAGGCAGGGCATACTGAAGCTTTCTTT. It encodes CAISEAGHTEAFF.

This chain uses TRBV9 with TRBJ2-7; 11 bases are shared with TRBD1. This CDR3 comprises 14 residues. Germline CDR1 and CDR2: SGDLS and YYNGEE. V shed 4 bases, J shed 5 bases, and the junction held 5 bases outside the gene matches. For the CDR3, the DNA is TGTGCCAGCAGCTCCAGGACAGGGGGCGACGAGCAGTACTTC. This encodes CASSSRTGGDEQYF.

The chain is built from TRBV19 and TRBJ2-7; 7 nucleotides align to TRBD2. Germline CDR1 reads LNHDA; CDR2 reads SQIVND (reference sequence). The CDR3 sequence is 16 residues long. Trimming took 6 bases from V and 3 from J; bases not matched to a gene: 14. The CDR3: CASSPALGGVVYEQYF. The CDR3 nucleotides are TGTGCCAGTAGCCCGGCCCTGGGAGGGGTAGTCTACGAGCAGTACTTC.

The chain combines TRBV19 with TRBJ2-2; 10 nucleotides line up with TRBD1. The germline CDR1 and CDR2 sequences are LNHDA and SQIVND (reference sequence). J lost 0 bases, V lost 4 bases, and 8 bases had no gene match. CDR3 length: 18 amino acids. CDR3 sequence (DNA): TGTGCCAGTAGTAAGGGACAGGGGCCTTTCGCGAACACCGGGGAGCTGTTTTTT. Its translation: CASSKGQGPFANTGELFF.

This rearrangement joins TRBV7-8 to TRBJ1-1; TRBD1 matches at 8 bases. This CDR3 has 14 amino acids. With V trimmed by 5 bases and J by 5 bases, 7 bases remained unmatched. Germline V CDR1 and CDR2: SGHVS, FQNEAQ. CDR3 amino acids: CASSLLQGGTEAFF. Here the CDR3 DNA reads TGTGCCAGCAGCCTATTACAGGGGGGGACTGAAGCTTTCTTT.

The sample holds a few counts of this clone. The chain employs TRBV18 and TRBJ1-3; D is ambiguous. This CDR3 spans 19 amino acids. The V and J ends lost 2 bases and 1 base respectively, with 21 bases between them. Germline V lookup: CDR1 KGHSH, CDR2 LQKENI. The CDR3 DNA sequence: TGTGCCAGCTCACCATCCCACACACAGTTTAGTACATCTGGAAACACCATATATTTT. Encoded protein: CASSPSHTQFSTSGNTIYF.